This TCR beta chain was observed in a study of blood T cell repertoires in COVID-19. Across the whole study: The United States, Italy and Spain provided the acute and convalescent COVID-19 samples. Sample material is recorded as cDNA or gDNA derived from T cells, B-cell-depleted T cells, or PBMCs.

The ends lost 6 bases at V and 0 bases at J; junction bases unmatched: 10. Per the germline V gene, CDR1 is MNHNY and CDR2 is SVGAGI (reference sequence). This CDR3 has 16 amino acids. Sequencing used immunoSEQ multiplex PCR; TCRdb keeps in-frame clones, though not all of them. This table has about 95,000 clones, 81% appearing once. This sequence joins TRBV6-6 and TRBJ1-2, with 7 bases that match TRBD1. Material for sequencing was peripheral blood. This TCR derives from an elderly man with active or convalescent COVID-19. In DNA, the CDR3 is TGTGCCAGCAGGCGATCCGGGACAGCGACTAACTATGGCTACACCTTC. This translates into CASRRSGTATNYGYTF.